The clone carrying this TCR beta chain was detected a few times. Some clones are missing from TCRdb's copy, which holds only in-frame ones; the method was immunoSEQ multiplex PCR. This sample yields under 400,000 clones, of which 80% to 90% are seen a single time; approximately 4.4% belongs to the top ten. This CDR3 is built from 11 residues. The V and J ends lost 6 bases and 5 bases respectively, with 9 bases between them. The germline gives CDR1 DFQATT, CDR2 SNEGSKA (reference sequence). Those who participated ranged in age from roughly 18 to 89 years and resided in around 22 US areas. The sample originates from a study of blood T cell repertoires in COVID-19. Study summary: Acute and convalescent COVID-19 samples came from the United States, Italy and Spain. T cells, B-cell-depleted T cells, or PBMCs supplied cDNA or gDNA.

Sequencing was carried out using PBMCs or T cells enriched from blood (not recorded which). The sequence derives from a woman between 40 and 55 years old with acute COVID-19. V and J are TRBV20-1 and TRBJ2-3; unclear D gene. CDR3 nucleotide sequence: TGCAGTGCCACGGTGCTAGATACGCAGTATTTT. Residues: CSATVLDTQYF.